These T cell receptor beta chains were read from a single sample in a study of sequential checkpoint blockade in melanoma. Here immunoSEQ multiplex PCR was the method, and the copy in TCRdb shows in-frame clones only, minus some. Here the sample spans about 18,000 clones, under 85% being singletons. Sequences were derived from tumor tissue (inferred from file names), sampled from a patient given nivolumab and ipilimumab in sequence. These receptors all come from a human donor with melanoma. Each CDR3 is given with its conserved first and last residue. D genes are given only for firm matches. The size of a clone is reported for some rows only, either as once, few or many, or as a class for expanded clones.

.	TRBV5-1	TRBJ2-2	.	TGCGCCAGCAGGACCGAAGCGTCAACCGGGGAGCTGTTTTTT	CASRTEASTGELFF
.	TRBV9	TRBJ2-5	.	TGTGCCAGCACATTCCAGGAAGGAGAGGAGACCCAGTACTTC	CASTFQEGEETQYF
TRBD1	TRBV19	TRBJ1-4	.	TGTGCCAGTAGGAAGACCCCAGGGGGCCGAGTTGAAAAACTGTTTTTT	CASRKTPGGRVEKLFF
.	TRBV14	TRBJ1-1	.	TGTGCCAGCAGCCAAGATATAGGGGGGAACACTGAAGCTTTCTTT	CASSQDIGGNTEAFF
.	TRBV19	TRBJ2-4	.	TGTGCCAGTAGTCTAGGTTACGCCAAAAACATTCAGTACTTC	CASSLGYAKNIQYF
.	TRBV6-8	TRBJ2-1	once	TGTGCCAGCAGGAAGCGGGACACGGGTTCCTACAATGAGCAGTTCTTC	CASRKRDTGSYNEQFF
.	TRBV6-7	TRBJ2-2	.	TGTGCCAGCAGTTATGGGATTGACACCGGGGAGCTGTTTTTT	CASSYGIDTGELFF
TRBD1	TRBV11-3	TRBJ2-7	medium-sized	TGTGCCAGCAGCTTAGTCCTTGAGACAGGGTTCCCCTACGAGCAGTACTTC	CASSLVLETGFPYEQYF
.	TRBV11-3	TRBJ2-7	.	TGTGCCAGCAGCTTCGGACGAGCCCAATACGAGCAGTACTTC	CASSFGRAQYEQYF
TRBD1	TRBV5-1	TRBJ2-1	.	TGCGCCAGCAGCTTAGGACAGGGGATCTATGAGCAGTTCTTC	CASSLGQGIYEQFF
TRBD1	TRBV6-7	TRBJ1-1	.	TGTGCCATCGGACAGGGGACTGAAGCTTTCTTT	CAIGQGTEAFF
.	TRBV19	TRBJ1-3	.	TGTGCCAGTAGTATAAAGACAGGTGGAAACACCATATATTTT	CASSIKTGGNTIYF
.	TRBV14	TRBJ2-7	.	TGTGCCAGCAGCCAAGTATTAGTCGGAGAGCAGTACTTC	CASSQVLVGEQYF
.	TRBV19	TRBJ1-1	.	TGTGCCAGTACCTCTCTGGCAGACACTGAAGCTTTCTTT	CASTSLADTEAFF
.	TRBV7-2	TRBJ1-2	.	TGTGCCAGCAGTAAGGCGTGGGCAGGGGGCTACACCTTC	CASSKAWAGGYTF
.	TRBV10-2	TRBJ1-6	.	TGCGCCAGCAGTGAGGTAGGGAGGAGGAATTCACCCCTCCACTTT	CASSEVGRRNSPLHF
.	TRBV9	TRBJ1-2	.	TGTGCCAGCAGCGTAGAGGAAGGAAACTATGGCTACACCTTC	CASSVEEGNYGYTF
.	TRBV1	TRBJ2-1	few	TGCACCAGCAGCCAAGTGGGCGGGAGGGCCACCAATGAGCAGTTCTTC	CTSSQVGGRATNEQFF
TRBD2	TRBV18	TRBJ2-7	.	TGTGCCAGCTCACCAGACGAGCGGGGGGGCCGAGGGGAGCAGTACTTC	CASSPDERGGRGEQYF
TRBD2	TRBV7-7	TRBJ2-3	.	TGTGCCAGCAGCTTACCCACTAGCGGGGTAACAGATACGCAGTATTTT	CASSLPTSGVTDTQYF
.	TRBV18	TRBJ1-5	.	TGTGCCAGCTCAGGACAAAGGTTTGAGCCCCAGCATTTT	CASSGQRFEPQHF
TRBD1	TRBV6-8	TRBJ1-2	.	TGTGCCAGCAGCCGAATGGGACAGGGGGCAGACTATGGCTACACCTTC	CASSRMGQGADYGYTF
TRBD2	TRBV6-8	TRBJ2-5	.	TGTGCCAGCAGTTACTCGGGGGGGACGGAGACCCAGTACTTC	CASSYSGGTETQYF
.	TRBV30	TRBJ2-7	.	TGTGCCTGGAGTCGATTCTACGAGCAGTACTTC	CAWSRFYEQYF
.	TRBV6-8	TRBJ1-1	few	TGTGCCAGCAGTTACCGGCGTCAGGGGTGGTACACTGAAGCTTTCTTT	CASSYRRQGWYTEAFF
.	TRBV5-1	TRBJ1-4	.	TGCGCCAGCAGCTTAATTACGGCTGCAACTAATGAAAAACTGTTTTTT	CASSLITAATNEKLFF
TRBD2	TRBV19	TRBJ2-4	.	TGTGCCAGTAGTACCGGGACTAGTGTAGCCAAAAACATTCAGTACTTC	CASSTGTSVAKNIQYF
.	TRBV19	TRBJ1-2	few	TGTGCCAGTAGTACGGTACAGGGAAGCTATGGCTACACCTTC	CASSTVQGSYGYTF
.	TRBV19	TRBJ2-1	.	TGTGCCAGTAGTATAGCGGGTTGGGGTTACAATGAGCAGTTCTTC	CASSIAGWGYNEQFF
.	TRBV18	TRBJ2-2	.	TGTGCCAGCTCACCGGACCCGAACACCGGGGAGCTGTTTTTT	CASSPDPNTGELFF
TRBD1	TRBV19	TRBJ2-6	.	TGTGCCAGTAGTCCCGACAGGGATGGGGCCAACGTCCTGACTTTC	CASSPDRDGANVLTF
.	TRBV18	TRBJ1-1	.	TGTGCCAGCTCACCACCGTCGGTGAACACTGAAGCTTTCTTT	CASSPPSVNTEAFF
TRBD1	TRBV19	TRBJ2-7	few	TGTGCCAGTAGTCTCCGGACAGGGAAGTACGAGCAGTACTTC	CASSLRTGKYEQYF
TRBD2	TRBV5-1	TRBJ2-3	.	TGCGCCAGCAGCCATAGAAGCGGGGGGGCCAATATAATCACAGATACGCAGTATTTT	CASSHRSGGANIITDTQYF
TRBD1	TRBV6-8	TRBJ2-7	few	TGTGCCTCAAAGTCGGGGACAGGGGGCGACGAGCAGTACTTC	CASKSGTGGDEQYF
TRBD2	TRBV30	TRBJ2-3	.	TGTGCCTGGGATAGCGGGAGCTCTAGCACAGATACGCAGTATTTT	CAWDSGSSSTDTQYF
TRBD2	TRBV10-1	TRBJ2-7	.	TGCGCCAGCAGTGACTTCGCGGGAGGTAAGCACGAGCAGTACTTC	CASSDFAGGKHEQYF
.	TRBV11-3	TRBJ2-1	once	TGTGCCAGCAGCCCACCGAGCGGGCATAGCTCCTACAATGAGCAGTTCTTC	CASSPPSGHSSYNEQFF
.	TRBV6-7	TRBJ1-4	.	TGTGCCAGCAGTTACTCGCGACAAGCTAATGAAAAACTGTTTTTT	CASSYSRQANEKLFF
.	TRBV23-1	TRBJ1-4	.	TGCGCCAGCAGCTTGGAGGGCAGCGGAGGAACTAATGAAAAACTGTTTTTT	CASSLEGSGGTNEKLFF
.	TRBV5-1	TRBJ2-5	.	TGCGCCAGCAGCTTGGGGACAGGGAGGGAAGAGACCCAGTACTTC	CASSLGTGREETQYF
.	TRBV7-6	TRBJ1-1	.	TGTGCCAGCAGCCACTTAGACGGAACAGTGGGGAACACTGAAGCTTTCTTT	CASSHLDGTVGNTEAFF
TRBD1	TRBV9	TRBJ1-6	.	TGTGCCAGCAGCGATAGGACAGGGAAGTTAAACTCACCCCTCCACTTT	CASSDRTGKLNSPLHF
TRBD1	TRBV19	TRBJ1-1	few	TGTGCCAGTAGTAGACAGACAGGGCTTGCAGCTTTCTTT	CASSRQTGLAAFF
.	TRBV28	TRBJ2-1	.	TGTGCCAGCAGTTTAACCTACAATGAGCAGTTCTTC	CASSLTYNEQFF
TRBD2	TRBV18	TRBJ2-3	.	TGTGCCAGCTCACGGACTAGCGGGAGAGATACAGATACGCAGTATTTT	CASSRTSGRDTDTQYF
.	TRBV6-8	TRBJ1-1	few	TGTGCCAGCAGTTTAGGGCAGGGGCGAGCTTTCTTT	CASSLGQGRAFF
.	TRBV12-5	TRBJ1-2	.	TGTGCCACCGAAACAGGGCATGGCTACACCTTC	CATETGHGYTF
TRBD1	TRBV6-8	TRBJ1-1	few	TGTGCCAGCAGTGACCCCCGGACAGGGGCTACTGAAGCTTTCTTT	CASSDPRTGATEAFF
TRBD2	TRBV5-1	TRBJ2-3	.	TGCGCCAGCAGCTTGGGAGGTGGCGGGGGGGCGTACAATACGCAGTATTTT	CASSLGGGGGAYNTQYF
.	TRBV19	TRBJ2-1	.	TGTGCCAGTAGTATAACGCAGCGTTTGAGCTCCTACAATGAGCAGTTCTTC	CASSITQRLSSYNEQFF
TRBD1	TRBV28	TRBJ2-7	.	TGTGCCAGCAGTTCAGGGGGCACTTACGAGCAGTACTTC	CASSSGGTYEQYF
.	TRBV30	TRBJ2-5	few	TGTGCCTGGAGTGCGGAGCGCGAAAATCGGAGGGAGACCCAGTACTTC	CAWSAERENRRETQYF